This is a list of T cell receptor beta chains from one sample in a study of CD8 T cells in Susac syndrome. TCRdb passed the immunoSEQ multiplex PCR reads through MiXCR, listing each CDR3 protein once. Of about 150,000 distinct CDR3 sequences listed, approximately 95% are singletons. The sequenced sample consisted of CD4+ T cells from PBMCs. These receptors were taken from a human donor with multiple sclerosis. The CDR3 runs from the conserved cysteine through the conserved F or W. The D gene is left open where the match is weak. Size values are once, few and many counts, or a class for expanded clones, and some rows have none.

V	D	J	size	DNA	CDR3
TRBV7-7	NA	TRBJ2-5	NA	TGTGCCAGCAGCCCAACCGGGGCGCAAGAGACCCAGTACTTC	CASSPTGAQETQYF
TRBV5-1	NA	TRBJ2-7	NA	TGCGCCAGCAGTGCTCAGCAAAAACCCTCCTACGAGCAGTACTTC	CASSAQQKPSYEQYF
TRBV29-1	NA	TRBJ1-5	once	TGCAGCGTTAAAGGGGGATTTGGTCAGCCCCAGCATTTT	CSVKGGFGQPQHF
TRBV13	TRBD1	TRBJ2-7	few	TGTGCCAGCAGCTTAGACAGGGGCTACGAGCAGTACTTC	CASSLDRGYEQYF
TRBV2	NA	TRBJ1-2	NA	TGTGCCAGCAGTGTCGGCGGATCTAACTATGGCTACACCTTC	CASSVGGSNYGYTF
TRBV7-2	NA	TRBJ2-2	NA	TGTGCCAGCAGCTTAGTTATTAGCCGCACCGGGGAGCTGTTTTTT	CASSLVISRTGELFF
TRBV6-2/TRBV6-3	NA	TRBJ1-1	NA	TGTGCCAGCAGTCAAAGAGGACGATCTGAAGCTTTCTTT	CASSQRGRSEAFF
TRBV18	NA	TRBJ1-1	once	TGTGCCAGCTCACCAGACACTGAAGCTTTCTTT	CASSPDTEAFF
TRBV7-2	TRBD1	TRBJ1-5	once	TGTGCCAGCAGCTCACAGGACAGGGTGGGTCAGCCCCAGCATTTT	CASSSQDRVGQPQHF
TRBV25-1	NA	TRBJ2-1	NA	TGTGCCAGCAGTGGTGATGTGATCAGGAGGTCCTACAATGAGCAGTTCTTC	CASSGDVIRRSYNEQFF
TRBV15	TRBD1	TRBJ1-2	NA	TGTGCCACCAGCAGGACGGGACAGCGATACTATGGCTACACCTTC	CATSRTGQRYYGYTF
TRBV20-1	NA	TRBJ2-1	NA	TGCAGTGCTAGAGATCAGGACGGGAGTACGTCCTACAATGAGCAGTTCTTC	CSARDQDGSTSYNEQFF
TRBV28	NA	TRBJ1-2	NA	TGTGCCAGCAGTTTAAATCCGGGTGGCTACACCTTC	CASSLNPGGYTF
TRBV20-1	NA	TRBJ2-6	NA	TGCAGTGCTAGGACACCCTCTGGGGCCAACGTCCTGACTTTC	CSARTPSGANVLTF
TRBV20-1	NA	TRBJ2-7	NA	TGCAGTGCTAGACGGACAGTTTGGGGGAGCGAGCAGTACTTC	CSARRTVWGSEQYF
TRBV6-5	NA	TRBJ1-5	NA	TGTGCCAGCAGTTCCAGGGCAAATCAGCCCCAGCATTTT	CASSSRANQPQHF
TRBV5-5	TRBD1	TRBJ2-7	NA	TGTGCCAGCAGCAGGGACCGGGACAGGTCTCGCGAGCAGTACTTC	CASSRDRDRSREQYF
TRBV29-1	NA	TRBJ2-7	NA	TGCAGCGTTGTTGGTGTCGGCTCTATAAACTACGAGCAGTACTTC	CSVVGVGSINYEQYF
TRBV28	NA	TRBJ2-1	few	TGTGCCAGCAGTTTACTTGGGTACAATGAGCAGTTCTTC	CASSLLGYNEQFF
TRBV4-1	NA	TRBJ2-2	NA	TGCGCCAGCAGCTTTACTAGCACGGCCGGGGAGCTGTTTTTT	CASSFTSTAGELFF
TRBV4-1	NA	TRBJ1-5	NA	TGCGCCAGCAGCCAACAGGGACCGAGTCAGCCCCAGCATTTT	CASSQQGPSQPQHF
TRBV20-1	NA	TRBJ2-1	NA	TGCAGTGCTAGTTTGGGGTTATACAATGAGCAGTTCTTC	CSASLGLYNEQFF
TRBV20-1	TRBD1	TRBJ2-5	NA	TGCAGTGCTAGACGACCACAGGGGGGCGAGACCCAGTACTTC	CSARRPQGGETQYF
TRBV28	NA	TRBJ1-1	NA	TGTGCCAGCAGGGGAGGAGGGACGGGTAACACTGAAGCTTTCTTT	CASRGGGTGNTEAFF
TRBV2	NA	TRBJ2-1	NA	TGTGCCAGCAACCAGCGGACGTCCTACAATGAGCAGTTCTTC	CASNQRTSYNEQFF
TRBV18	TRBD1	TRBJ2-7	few	TGTGCCAGCTCACCACCGGGGACAGGACGCTACGAGCAGTACTTC	CASSPPGTGRYEQYF
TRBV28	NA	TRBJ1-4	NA	TGTGCCAGCAGTTTCGTTGAAAAACTGTTTTTT	CASSFVEKLFF
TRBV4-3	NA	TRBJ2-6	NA	TGCGCCAGCAGCCATACTGGGTCTGGGGCCAACGTCCTGACTTTC	CASSHTGSGANVLTF
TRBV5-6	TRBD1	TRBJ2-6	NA	TGTGCCAGCAGCGAGACAGGGAAAGGGGCCAACGTCCTGACTTTC	CASSETGKGANVLTF
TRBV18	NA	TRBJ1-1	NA	TGTGCCAGCTCGTCAGGGGTGTCGAACAGTGTAGCTGAAGCTTTCTTT	CASSSGVSNSVAEAFF
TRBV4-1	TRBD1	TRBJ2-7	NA	TGCGCCAGCAGCCGTGACAGGGCCTTCTACGAGCAGTACTTC	CASSRDRAFYEQYF
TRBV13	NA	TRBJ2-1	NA	TGTGCCAGCGGGGGCCAGTTGGACAATGAGCAGTTCTTC	CASGGQLDNEQFF
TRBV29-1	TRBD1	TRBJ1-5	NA	TGCAGCGCGTCGGCAGGGGGCCTCCATCAGCCCCAGCATTTT	CSASAGGLHQPQHF
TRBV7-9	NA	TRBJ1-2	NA	TGTGCCAGCAGCCCCAGAAATGGTGGCTACACCTTC	CASSPRNGGYTF
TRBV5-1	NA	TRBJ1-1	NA	TGCGCCAGCAGCTTGGAAGGTTCAGGGCTCACTGAAGCTTTCTTT	CASSLEGSGLTEAFF